These 29 T cell receptor beta chains share one sample of origin, sequenced in a study of T-cell memory formation after mild COVID-19 (dated by TCRdb to the early 2020s). Libraries were constructed by 5' RACE. Sequencing was performed on an Illumina NovaSeq 6000. Using fastp trimming at Q25 and MiXCR clonotype assembly, TCRdb reanalyzed the public sequencing data and kept in-frame beta chains. Rows matching on CDR3 protein sequence are summarized as one entry with the most common DNA and genes. The sample records a few hundred thousand distinct CDR3 sequences, more than 20% of which are singletons. The top ten clones comprise roughly an eighth of the sample. The specimen was PBMCs or a T cell subset sorted from them (not recorded which). The origin of the receptors is an adult woman who had mild COVID-19 (a few samples of this study predate the infection). The sample titles of this study are shuffled in the database, so cell type and time point are left out; the donor was told from shared clones.

This chain joins TRBV9 and TRBJ2-4; tentatively, D is TRBD1 (5 bases). The V end was cut by 8 bases, the J end by 10 bases, with 16 bases between. The CDR3 sequence is 12 residues long. The germline V gene has CDR1 SGDLS and CDR2 YYNGEE. In DNA form, the CDR3 reads TGTGCCAGTAATCAGGGCCAAGGTATTCAGTACTTC. Translation: CASNQGQGIQYF. Together with reference TRBV9 and TRBJ2-4, the CDR3 gives the full variable domain: DSGVTQTPKHLITATGQRVTLRCSPRSGDLSVYWYQQSLDQGLQFLIQYYNGEERAKGNILERFSAQQFPDLHSELNLSSLELGDSALYFCASNQGQGIQYFGAGTRLSVL.

This clonotype was found a few times. This chain links TRBV20-1 with TRBJ2-4; D ambiguous. The V gene's germline CDR1 is DFQATT and CDR2 SNEGSKA (reference sequence). The ends were cut back, 6 bases at V and 1 base at J, with 13 bases in the middle. The CDR3 loop spans 14 amino acids. This chain's CDR3 is CSATTGSAKNIQYF. In DNA, the CDR3 is TGCAGTGCAACCACGGGTTCGGCCAAAAACATTCAGTACTTC.

The chain recombines TRBV5-4 with TRBJ2-1, with TRBD1 as a possible D gene (6 bases). CDR1 is SGHNT, CDR2 YYREEE, per germline (reference sequence). With 3 bases removed from V and 0 bases from J, the gap between germline ends came to 16 bases. This CDR3 region has 17 residues. In nucleotides, the CDR3 is TGTGCCAGCAGCTGGGGGTCCGGGACACGCTCCTACAATGAGCAGTTCTTC. It encodes CASSWGSGTRSYNEQFF.

This clonotype was detected only a few times. This rearrangement joins TRBV4-1 to TRBJ1-2; D unclear. Trimming stripped 1 base from V and 5 bases from J, with 11 bases between. Germline assignment: CDR1 MGHRA and CDR2 YSYEKL. The CDR3 runs to 14 residues. CDR3 nucleotide sequence: TGCGCCAGCAGCCAAGGTCCGGGCGGATATGGCTACACCTTC. Residues: CASSQGPGGYGYTF.

This clonotype appeared a few times. This chain links TRBV5-4 with TRBJ2-3, with 10 bases that match TRBD2. CDR3 size: 16 residues. The V gene end was trimmed by 5 bases and the J gene end by 4 bases; junction bases not matched to a gene: 10. Per the germline V gene, CDR1 is SGHNT and CDR2 is YYREEE (reference sequence). The CDR3: CASRSGLAVYADTQYF. For the CDR3, the DNA is TGTGCCAGCAGGTCCGGACTAGCGGTGTACGCAGATACGCAGTATTTT.

The table lists this clonotype with a few counts. The chain carries TRBV12-3 or TRBV12-4 and TRBJ2-3; D remains ambiguous. V was shortened by 3 bases and J by 6 bases, with 10 bases between the two germline ends. This CDR3 has 13 residues. The CDR3 protein is CASSFSRRDTQYF. The CDR3 DNA reads as TGTGCCAGCAGTTTTTCTAGACGGGATACGCAGTATTTT.

A note on this clonotype: A single base separates this from a much larger clone, so it may be a read error. V is TRBV5-6 and J is TRBJ2-7; unclear D gene. The CDR3 totals 11 residues. Germline CDR1 is SGHDT and CDR2 is YYEEEE. Trimming shortened V by 4 bases and J by 2 bases, and 4 bases separated the two germline ends. In nucleotides, the CDR3 is TGTGCCAGCAGCAACGCCTACGAGCAGTACTTC. This codes for CASSNAYEQYF.

This sequence joins TRBV5-1 and TRBJ2-5; D gene uncertain. The CDR3 covers 15 residues. With 0 bases removed from V and 3 bases from J, the gap between germline ends came to 12 bases. The germline gives CDR1 SGHRS, CDR2 YFSETQ. CDR3 nucleotides: TGCGCCAGCAGCTTGGCCCCGGGTCATGAAGAGACCCAGTACTTC. Protein product: CASSLAPGHEETQYF.

The J gene is TRBJ2-7, the V gene TRBV4-2, with 7 bases aligning to TRBD2. The CDR3 loop spans 17 amino acids. Germline V gene sequence: CDR1 LGHNA, CDR2 YNFKEQ. With 2 bases clipped from V and 0 bases from J, the junction kept 10 bases outside the gene matches. CDR3 protein: CASSQYLSSGSSYEQYF. In DNA, the CDR3 is TGTGCCAGCAGCCAATATCTGTCTAGCGGTAGCTCCTACGAGCAGTACTTC.

This clonotype was seen a handful of times. V is TRBV12-3 or TRBV12-4 and J is TRBJ2-2; D could derive from TRBD1 or TRBD2 (5 bases each). V was trimmed by 5 bases and J by 1 base, leaving 11 bases between them. The CDR3 loop spans 15 amino acids. CDR3 residues: CASSTRGVNTGELFF. CDR3 nucleotides: TGTGCCAGCAGTACAAGGGGAGTGAACACCGGGGAGCTGTTTTTT.

V and J are TRBV7-6 and TRBJ2-3; 9 bases fit TRBD2. Germline CDR1 SGHVS, CDR2 FNYEAQ. The CDR3 has 15 residues. The V segment lost 5 bases and the J segment 4 bases; nucleotides outside the gene matches: 7. CDR3 sequence: CASSNLREGADTQYF. The CDR3 coding sequence is TGTGCCAGCAGCAACTTGCGGGAGGGCGCAGATACGCAGTATTTT.

The chain links TRBV19 to TRBJ2-7, with a weak D call TRBD1 (5 bases). The germline V and J ends were trimmed by 3 bases and 0 bases, with 12 bases remaining between them. This CDR3 has 15 residues. The germline V gene has CDR1 LNHDA and CDR2 SQIVND (reference sequence). CDR3 bases: TGTGCCAGTAGTATTGTTGGGGCCTTCTCCTACGAGCAGTACTTC. This gives the protein CASSIVGAFSYEQYF. The full variable domain, rest sourced from reference TRBV19 and TRBJ2-7, is DGGITQSPKYLFRKEGQNVTLSCEQNLNHDAMYWYRQDPGQGLRLIYYSQIVNDFQKGDIAEGYSVSREKKESFPLTVTSAQKNPTAFYLCASSIVGAFSYEQYFGPGTRLTVT.

The gene calls are TRBV6-5 and TRBJ2-7; tentatively, D is TRBD2 (5 bases). V was shortened by 4 bases and J by 3 bases, with 10 bases between the two germline ends. This CDR3 contains 13 residues. Germline V gene data show CDR1 as MNHEY and CDR2 as SVGAGI. CDR3 amino acids: CASSSMSGYEQYF. CDR3 bases: TGTGCCAGCAGTTCCATGAGCGGCTACGAGCAGTACTTC.

The genes are TRBV20-1 and TRBJ1-5; 9 bases align to TRBD1. V dropped 7 bases and J dropped 7; count of bases not matched to a gene: 8. CDR3 length: 13 amino acids. Germline-derived CDR1 and CDR2 are DFQATT and SNEGSKA (reference sequence). The CDR3 DNA reads as TGCAGTGGCGGGGGACAGGGAGGACAGCCCCAGCATTTT. Its protein product is CSGGGQGGQPQHF.

At least ten counts were recorded for this clonotype. The V and J genes are TRBV7-2 and TRBJ2-1; TRBD2 matches at 12 bases. The CDR3 covers 13 residues. Looked up from germline, CDR1 is SGHTA and CDR2 is FQGNSA. The trim removed 4 bases at V and 9 bases at J, leaving 1 base unmatched. The CDR3 here is CASSSSGRGEQFF. The CDR3 region has the DNA TGTGCCAGCAGCTCTAGCGGGAGGGGTGAGCAGTTCTTC.

In this sample, this clonotype turned up many times. CDR3 residues: CASSVSRVGGYTF. The DNA for the CDR3 is TGTGCCAGCAGTGTGAGCAGGGTAGGAGGCTACACCTTC. The V and J genes are TRBV6-1 and TRBJ1-2; D is possibly TRBD1 (5 bases). The CDR3 runs to 13 residues. In germline, CDR1 is MNHNS, CDR2 SASEGT. V gave up 4 bases and J gave up 8 bases, with 14 bases separating them.

In this sample, this clonotype turned up a few times. The chain is built from TRBV7-9 and TRBJ2-3, with D possibly being TRBD2 (5 bases). The CDR3 runs to 18 residues. Germline-derived CDR1 and CDR2 are SEHNR and FQNEAQ (reference sequence). Between the trimmed V and J ends, which lost 5 bases and 2 bases, there was a span of 23 bases. CDR3 in DNA: TGTGCCAGCAGCCCGGACTTAGCTCGGAGGCGGACCACAGATACGCAGTATTTT. It translates to CASSPDLARRRTTDTQYF.

The sample holds many counts of this clonotype. The chain has TRBV5-1 and TRBJ2-7, with 10 bases that match TRBD2. Germline CDR1 reads SGHRS; CDR2 reads YFSETQ. The CDR3 spans 13 residues. J was trimmed by 5 bases and V by 3 bases; bases with no gene match: 2. The CDR3 reads CASSYLAGDEQYF. DNA for the CDR3: TGCGCCAGCAGCTATCTAGCGGGGGACGAGCAGTACTTC.

This clonotype has just a few counts. The gene calls are TRBV12-3 or TRBV12-4 and TRBJ2-3; TRBD2 matches 10 bases. The CDR3 totals 15 residues. The ends lost 6 bases at V and 6 bases at J; junction bases unmatched: 9. The CDR3 loop is CASSLLAGWGDTQYF. The CDR3 coding sequence is TGTGCCAGCAGCCTACTAGCGGGGTGGGGGGATACGCAGTATTTT.

This chain joins TRBV5-1 and TRBJ2-7; 9 bases are a match to TRBD1. Germline V gene sequence: CDR1 SGHRS, CDR2 YFSETQ. This CDR3 is 15 amino acids long. Germline trimming cut 4 bases from V and 6 bases from J; bases unmatched to any gene: 11. The CDR3 bases are TGCGCCAGCAGCCCGATAGGACAGGGGTTTGGCGAGCAGTACTTC. Its protein product is CASSPIGQGFGEQYF.

This clonotype was observed a few times. This CDR3 reads CASSRAPERTDTQYF. The CDR3 bases are TGTGCCAGCAGTCGGGCCCCCGAACGCACAGATACGCAGTATTTT. The chain combines TRBV12-3 or TRBV12-4 with TRBJ2-3, with D unclear. The CDR3 consists of 15 residues. Trimming removed 5 bases at V and 1 base at J, with 13 bases between.

This clonotype was recorded at least ten times. The chain combines TRBV12-3 or TRBV12-4 with TRBJ2-1; tentative D call: TRBD1 (5 bases). Trimming pared 0 bases from V and 9 bases from J, leaving 9 bases between. The CDR3 has 13 residues. CDR3 loop: CASSLAQGAEQFF. In DNA form, the CDR3 reads TGTGCCAGCAGTTTAGCCCAAGGGGCTGAGCAGTTCTTC.

The rearrangement uses TRBV7-3 and TRBJ2-2; 10 bases align to TRBD2. The CDR3 sequence is 20 residues long. Per the germline V gene, CDR1 is SGHTA and CDR2 is FQGTGA. Trimming cost V 1 base and J 1 base; bases outside gene matches: 12. CDR3 amino acids: CASSLIARLAGELNTGELFF. As DNA, the CDR3 is TGTGCCAGCAGCTTAATTGCTCGGCTAGCGGGAGAGCTGAACACCGGGGAGCTGTTTTTT.

This clonotype was counted a few times. The chain recombines TRBV5-1 with TRBJ1-2; 8 bases are a match to TRBD1. V trimming: 0 bases; J trimming: 4 bases; junction bases outside the gene matches: 8. Germline-derived CDR1 and CDR2 are SGHRS and YFSETQ. The CDR3 runs 16 residues. The CDR3 sequence: CASSLAGPGQAYGYTF. Written as DNA, the CDR3 is TGCGCCAGCAGCTTGGCTGGCCCGGGACAGGCCTATGGCTACACCTTC. The variable domain in full, completed from reference TRBV5-1 and TRBJ1-2, reads KAGVTQTPRYLIKTRGQQVTLSCSPISGHRSVSWYQQTPGQGLQFLFEYFSETQRNKGNFPGRFSGRQFSNSRSEMNVSTLELGDSALYLCASSLAGPGQAYGYTFGSGTRLTVV.

In its sample, this clonotype was seen many times. This rearrangement joins TRBV5-1 to TRBJ2-5; D may be TRBD1 or TRBD2 (5 bases each). CDR1 SGHRS and CDR2 YFSETQ come from the germline V gene. This CDR3 is built from 16 residues. The V and J ends lost 0 bases and 5 bases respectively, with 17 bases between them. CDR3 DNA sequence: TGCGCCAGCAGCTTGGTATTGGCAGGGACGTTTGAGACCCAGTACTTC. Translation: CASSLVLAGTFETQYF.

The V call is TRBV5-5, the J call TRBJ2-7; a weak D match, TRBD2 (6 bases). Trimming took off 3 bases at V and 4 bases at J, with 14 bases between the two ends. CDR3 length: 14 amino acids. CDR1 and CDR2 from the germline V gene are SGHKS and YYEKEE (reference sequence). CDR3 DNA: TGTGCCAGCAGCTATGGGGCGGGAAGGTACGAGCAGTACTTC. Translated, it gives CASSYGAGRYEQYF.

This clonotype appeared many times. This chain joins TRBV5-5 and TRBJ2-1; no clear D gene. V was trimmed by 0 bases and J by 8 bases, leaving 6 bases between them. Germline assignment: CDR1 SGHKS and CDR2 YYEKEE (reference sequence). The CDR3 spans 12 residues. The CDR3 sequence is CASSLATDEQFF. CDR3 bases: TGTGCCAGCAGCTTGGCCACGGATGAGCAGTTCTTC.

The J gene is TRBJ2-3, the V gene TRBV3-1; 7 bases match TRBD2. Germline CDR1 LGHDT, CDR2 YNNKEL (reference sequence). With 1 base clipped from V and 2 bases from J, the junction kept 9 bases outside the gene matches. The CDR3 has 17 residues. CDR3 residues: CASSQAFPGLTTDTQYF. The CDR3 DNA reads TGTGCCAGCAGCCAAGCTTTCCCGGGACTAACCACAGATACGCAGTATTTT.

This clonotype has more than one count but fewer than ten. V gene TRBV5-1 combines with J gene TRBJ2-1; D is undetermined. CDR1 SGHRS and CDR2 YFSETQ come from the germline V gene. This CDR3 has 15 residues. V lost 1 base to trimming and J lost 0 bases, with 8 bases between them. The CDR3 DNA follows: TGCGCCAGCAGCTTGCGGCAGAGCTCCTACAATGAGCAGTTCTTC. The encoded protein is CASSLRQSSYNEQFF.